Listed below are T cell receptor beta chains from one sample, sequenced in a study of T cells after yellow fever vaccination. TCRdb re-called the 5' RACE reads through MiXCR, storing one row per CDR3 protein. Among about 320,000 distinct CDR3 sequences, 6.8% were seen once, and the ten largest hold roughly a sixth. Sequenced material: PBMCs, taken about 41 days after the first yellow fever vaccination. These receptors all stem from a man younger than 35 who received the YFV17D yellow fever vaccine. The CDR3 runs from the conserved cysteine through the conserved F or W. The D gene is left open where the match is weak. Clone size appears in some rows only: once, few, many, or a class for an expanded clone.

d_call: TRBD1; clone_size: .; v_call: TRBV4-3; cdr3_length: 18; j_call: TRBJ1-2; cdr3_aa: CASSQIGTTGNINYGYTF; cdr3_nt: TGCGCCAGCAGCCAGATAGGGACGACAGGGAATATAAACTATGGCTACACCTTC
d_call: .; clone_size: .; v_call: TRBV7-2; cdr3_length: 16; j_call: TRBJ2-6; cdr3_aa: CASSLVSGSGANVLTF; cdr3_nt: TGTGCCAGCAGCTTAGTCTCAGGGTCTGGGGCCAACGTCCTGACTTTC
d_call: .; clone_size: .; v_call: TRBV5-1; cdr3_length: 15; j_call: TRBJ1-1; cdr3_aa: CASSPQGTGNTEAFF; cdr3_nt: TGCGCCAGCAGCCCCCAGGGAACCGGGAACACTGAAGCTTTCTTT
d_call: TRBD2; clone_size: .; v_call: TRBV5-1; cdr3_length: 17; j_call: TRBJ2-5; cdr3_aa: CASSLSPAGVRQETQYF; cdr3_nt: TGCGCCAGCAGCTTAAGCCCAGCGGGGGTACGCCAAGAGACCCAGTACTTC
d_call: .; clone_size: .; v_call: TRBV7-2; cdr3_length: 15; j_call: TRBJ2-1; cdr3_aa: CASSPRGNSYNEQFF; cdr3_nt: TGTGCCAGCAGCCCACGGGGGAACTCCTACAATGAGCAGTTCTTC
d_call: .; clone_size: few; v_call: TRBV20-1; cdr3_length: 13; j_call: TRBJ2-7; cdr3_aa: CSAGDPLIHEQYF; cdr3_nt: TGCAGTGCCGGGGACCCACTGATCCACGAGCAGTACTTC
d_call: .; clone_size: .; v_call: TRBV4-1; cdr3_length: 14; j_call: TRBJ1-1; cdr3_aa: CASSQDLQGGGEFF; cdr3_nt: TGCGCCAGCAGCCAAGATCTACAGGGAGGGGGTGAATTCTTT
d_call: .; clone_size: few; v_call: TRBV7-9; cdr3_length: 15; j_call: TRBJ2-5; cdr3_aa: CASSFGLYHQETQYF; cdr3_nt: TGTGCCAGCAGCTTTGGGCTGTACCACCAAGAGACCCAGTACTTC
d_call: TRBD2; clone_size: few; v_call: TRBV20-1; cdr3_length: 16; j_call: TRBJ2-3; cdr3_aa: CSASRGLARTTDTQYF; cdr3_nt: TGCAGTGCTAGCCGGGGACTAGCGCGAACCACAGATACGCAGTATTTT
d_call: .; clone_size: many; v_call: TRBV5-6; cdr3_length: 17; j_call: TRBJ1-6; cdr3_aa: CASSLAGGTGRDSPLHF; cdr3_nt: TGTGCCAGCAGCTTGGCAGGCGGGACTGGGCGGGATTCACCCCTCCACTTT
d_call: TRBD1; clone_size: .; v_call: TRBV5-1; cdr3_length: 15; j_call: TRBJ2-5; cdr3_aa: CASSLHRGHQETQYF; cdr3_nt: TGCGCCAGCAGCTTGCACAGGGGGCATCAAGAGACCCAGTACTTC
d_call: .; clone_size: many; v_call: TRBV5-1; cdr3_length: 16; j_call: TRBJ2-1; cdr3_aa: CASSLAGGLTYNEQFF; cdr3_nt: TGCGCCAGCAGCTTGGCTGGGGGCCTGACCTACAATGAGCAGTTCTTC
d_call: TRBD1; clone_size: .; v_call: TRBV19; cdr3_length: 15; j_call: TRBJ2-7; cdr3_aa: CASTQGQGMAYEQYF; cdr3_nt: TGTGCCAGTACCCAAGGACAGGGGATGGCCTACGAGCAGTACTTC
d_call: .; clone_size: few; v_call: TRBV20-1; cdr3_length: 12; j_call: TRBJ1-6; cdr3_aa: CSARSRGSPLHF; cdr3_nt: TGCAGTGCTAGGTCCAGGGGATCACCCCTCCACTTT
d_call: .; clone_size: .; v_call: TRBV4-1; cdr3_length: 14; j_call: TRBJ2-7; cdr3_aa: CASSQDLGVHEQYF; cdr3_nt: TGCGCCAGCAGCCAAGACTTGGGGGTCCACGAGCAGTACTTC
d_call: TRBD1; clone_size: .; v_call: TRBV7-9; cdr3_length: 16; j_call: TRBJ2-1; cdr3_aa: CASSSTGDGSYNEQFF; cdr3_nt: TGTGCCAGCAGCTCGACAGGGGATGGATCCTACAATGAGCAGTTCTTC
d_call: .; clone_size: few; v_call: TRBV19; cdr3_length: 13; j_call: TRBJ1-5; cdr3_aa: CASAGQLDRPQHF; cdr3_nt: TGTGCCAGCGCCGGACAGCTTGATCGGCCCCAGCATTTT
d_call: .; clone_size: .; v_call: TRBV30; cdr3_length: 14; j_call: TRBJ2-5; cdr3_aa: CAWSHRGLRKTQYF; cdr3_nt: TGTGCCTGGAGTCACCGAGGGCTAAGAAAGACCCAGTACTTC
d_call: .; clone_size: few; v_call: TRBV6-1; cdr3_length: 16; j_call: TRBJ1-5; cdr3_aa: CASSPNPGTPSQPQHF; cdr3_nt: TGTGCCAGCAGCCCAAACCCCGGGACACCCAGTCAGCCCCAGCATTTT
d_call: TRBD2; clone_size: .; v_call: TRBV4-2; cdr3_length: 18; j_call: TRBJ2-3; cdr3_aa: CASSQDPSLAGRADTQYF; cdr3_nt: TGTGCCAGCAGCCAAGACCCCTCCCTAGCGGGGCGAGCAGATACGCAGTATTTT
d_call: .; clone_size: many; v_call: TRBV3-1; cdr3_length: 15; j_call: TRBJ1-5; cdr3_aa: CASSQAGGSGQPQHF; cdr3_nt: TGTGCCAGCAGCCAAGCTGGAGGGAGCGGTCAGCCCCAGCATTTT
d_call: .; clone_size: many; v_call: TRBV12-3/TRBV12-4; cdr3_length: 12; j_call: TRBJ1-1; cdr3_aa: CASSFGETEAFF; cdr3_nt: TGTGCCAGCAGTTTTGGCGAGACTGAAGCTTTCTTT
d_call: .; clone_size: few; v_call: TRBV4-3; cdr3_length: 15; j_call: TRBJ1-5; cdr3_aa: CASSQEPHYGQPQHF; cdr3_nt: TGCGCCAGCAGCCAAGAGCCACATTATGGGCAGCCCCAGCATTTT
d_call: .; clone_size: many; v_call: TRBV5-1; cdr3_length: 14; j_call: TRBJ2-5; cdr3_aa: CASSLGADQETQYF; cdr3_nt: TGCGCCAGCAGCTTGGGGGCGGATCAAGAGACCCAGTACTTC
d_call: .; clone_size: few; v_call: TRBV30; cdr3_length: 13; j_call: TRBJ2-3; cdr3_aa: CAWSVLGTDTQYF; cdr3_nt: TGTGCCTGGAGTGTACTTGGCACAGATACGCAGTATTTT
d_call: TRBD2; clone_size: .; v_call: TRBV4-2; cdr3_length: 16; j_call: TRBJ2-1; cdr3_aa: CASSPNRDYPYNEQFF; cdr3_nt: TGTGCCAGCAGCCCCAACCGGGACTACCCCTACAATGAGCAGTTCTTC
d_call: TRBD1; clone_size: few; v_call: TRBV30; cdr3_length: 13; j_call: TRBJ1-1; cdr3_aa: CAWSKGAIREAFF; cdr3_nt: TGTGCCTGGAGTAAGGGGGCAATTAGGGAAGCTTTCTTT
d_call: TRBD2; clone_size: .; v_call: TRBV29-1; cdr3_length: 13; j_call: TRBJ2-1; cdr3_aa: CSVEGLADNEQFF; cdr3_nt: TGCAGCGTTGAGGGACTAGCGGACAATGAGCAGTTCTTC
d_call: .; clone_size: many; v_call: TRBV7-2; cdr3_length: 13; j_call: TRBJ2-7; cdr3_aa: CASSLLGTYEQYF; cdr3_nt: TGTGCCAGCAGCCTCCTAGGGACCTACGAGCAGTACTTC
d_call: .; clone_size: .; v_call: TRBV7-3; cdr3_length: 16; j_call: TRBJ2-1; cdr3_aa: CASSLMGGRLDNEQFF; cdr3_nt: TGTGCCAGCAGCTTAATGGGGGGCCGCTTAGACAATGAGCAGTTCTTC
d_call: TRBD2; clone_size: .; v_call: TRBV18; cdr3_length: 13; j_call: TRBJ2-7; cdr3_aa: CASSGGIDYEQYF; cdr3_nt: TGTGCCAGCTCCGGGGGGATCGACTACGAGCAGTACTTC
d_call: .; clone_size: many; v_call: TRBV25-1; cdr3_length: 14; j_call: TRBJ2-3; cdr3_aa: CASSEYRAADTQYF; cdr3_nt: TGTGCCAGCAGTGAATATCGGGCCGCAGATACGCAGTATTTT
d_call: .; clone_size: many; v_call: TRBV12-3/TRBV12-4; cdr3_length: 14; j_call: TRBJ1-6; cdr3_aa: CASSIGGYNSPLHF; cdr3_nt: TGTGCCAGCAGCATAGGGGGGTATAATTCACCCCTCCACTTT
d_call: .; clone_size: many; v_call: TRBV4-1; cdr3_length: 16; j_call: TRBJ2-3; cdr3_aa: CASSPLHRARTDTQYF; cdr3_nt: TGCGCCAGCAGCCCTCTTCATCGGGCTCGCACAGATACGCAGTATTTT
d_call: TRBD1; clone_size: few; v_call: TRBV14; cdr3_length: 15; j_call: TRBJ2-1; cdr3_aa: CASRPGTGVNNEQFF; cdr3_nt: TGTGCCAGCAGGCCCGGGACAGGAGTAAACAATGAGCAGTTCTTC
d_call: .; clone_size: .; v_call: TRBV9; cdr3_length: 13; j_call: TRBJ1-3; cdr3_aa: CASSVSLGNTIYF; cdr3_nt: TGTGCCAGCAGCGTCTCCTTAGGAAACACCATATATTTT
d_call: .; clone_size: few; v_call: TRBV14; cdr3_length: 14; j_call: TRBJ2-3; cdr3_aa: CALSHGQKSDTQYF; cdr3_nt: TGTGCCTTATCTCACGGACAGAAGTCAGATACGCAGTATTTT
d_call: .; clone_size: .; v_call: TRBV6-2/TRBV6-3; cdr3_length: 13; j_call: TRBJ2-1; cdr3_aa: CASNYWGSNEQFF; cdr3_nt: TGTGCCTCGAACTACTGGGGTTCGAATGAGCAGTTCTTC
d_call: TRBD2; clone_size: many; v_call: TRBV4-2; cdr3_length: 16; j_call: TRBJ2-5; cdr3_aa: CASSQGLAGGRETQYF; cdr3_nt: TGTGCCAGCAGCCAAGGACTAGCGGGGGGGCGCGAGACCCAGTACTTC
d_call: .; clone_size: many; v_call: TRBV4-1; cdr3_length: 12; j_call: TRBJ2-1; cdr3_aa: CASSQNTGEQFF; cdr3_nt: TGCGCCAGCAGCCAAAATACGGGGGAGCAGTTCTTC
d_call: .; clone_size: few; v_call: TRBV6-6; cdr3_length: 13; j_call: TRBJ2-5; cdr3_aa: CASRAVAQETQYF; cdr3_nt: TGTGCCAGCAGGGCGGTTGCCCAAGAGACCCAGTACTTC
d_call: .; clone_size: few; v_call: TRBV12-3/TRBV12-4; cdr3_length: 11; j_call: TRBJ1-1; cdr3_aa: CASRWGTEAFF; cdr3_nt: TGTGCCAGCAGGTGGGGGACTGAAGCTTTCTTT
d_call: .; clone_size: few; v_call: TRBV5-5; cdr3_length: 16; j_call: TRBJ2-3; cdr3_aa: CASSLGNAAGGDTQYF; cdr3_nt: TGTGCCAGCAGCTTGGGCAATGCGGCCGGGGGTGATACGCAGTATTTT
d_call: TRBD2; clone_size: .; v_call: TRBV9; cdr3_length: 15; j_call: TRBJ2-1; cdr3_aa: CASSVGGESYNEQFF; cdr3_nt: TGTGCCAGCAGCGTTGGGGGGGAGTCCTACAATGAGCAGTTCTTC
d_call: .; clone_size: many; v_call: TRBV24-1; cdr3_length: 11; j_call: TRBJ1-1; cdr3_aa: CATSDRTEAFF; cdr3_nt: TGTGCCACCAGTGATCGGACTGAAGCTTTCTTT
d_call: TRBD1; clone_size: .; v_call: TRBV20-1; cdr3_length: 13; j_call: TRBJ2-5; cdr3_aa: CSAHRGSQETQYF; cdr3_nt: TGCAGTGCACACAGGGGCTCCCAAGAGACCCAGTACTTC